This T cell receptor beta chain emerged from a study of T cell responses to AZD1222 COVID-19 vaccine. About the study: Samples with a second dose at about 4 or about 12 weeks were pooled together. Study observations and caveats: White British ancestry dominated among donors, who included more females, and clonal diversity was possibly underestimated. When two AZD1222 doses had been given, Spike-specific TCR breadth and depth rose. With dominance at 160-218 and 743-854, vaccine-associated CD4 TCRs spanned spike.

CDR1 is SNHLY, CDR2 FYNNEI, per germline. The CDR3 totals 16 residues. Trimming removed 7 bases from V and 1 base from J, with 19 bases in between. Data came from immunoSEQ multiplex PCR; TCRdb stores just in-frame clones and leaves some out. The sample includes about 120,000 clones, nearly 90% of them seen just once. Details on this clone: Its specificity is unknown.

This sequence joins TRBV2 and TRBJ1-1, with D possibly TRBD1 on 6 matching bases. This clonotype originated in an adult in good health. The source material was peripheral blood, sampled on day 0 of AZD1222 vaccination. CDR3 bases: TGTGCCAGCACTTTGAACAGGGCGCAGGGGAACACTGAAGCTTTCTTT. Protein sequence: CASTLNRAQGNTEAFF.